This T cell receptor (beta chain) was sequenced in a study of blood T cell repertoires in COVID-19. Study at large: The samples span acute and convalescent COVID-19 from the United States, Italy and Spain. Nucleic acid was either cDNA or gDNA, and it came from T cells, B-cell-depleted T cells, or PBMCs.

Authors' data handling: How many nucleated cells were present was estimated from reference gene primer amplification. Sequencing used immunoSEQ multiplex PCR; TCRdb keeps in-frame clones, though not all of them. That table furnishes V, J and clone size, whereas the DNA furnished D and trimming. The sample lists some 150,000 clones, more than 85% occurring once. This CDR3 comprises 16 residues. Germline lookup yields CDR1 MRHNA and CDR2 SNTAGT. Deletions cut 5 bases from V and 0 bases from J, with 14 bases between. The sequencing input was peripheral blood. V and J are TRBV6-4 and TRBJ2-1, with D perhaps TRBD2 (7 bases). The source is a woman over 75 in a cohort sampled during active or convalescent COVID-19. CDR3 protein: CASSPGGSSSYNEQFF. CDR3 nucleotide sequence: TGTGCCAGCAGTCCGGGGGGCTCAAGCTCCTACAATGAGCAGTTCTTC.